This TCR beta chain derives from a study of blood T cell repertoires in COVID-19. In the study's own analysis: Reference gene primer amplification gave nucleated cell count estimates. Produced via immunoSEQ multiplex PCR; TCRdb's table is partial and in-frame only. From that table come the V and J calls and clone size; the DNA was used to work out D and trimming. The sample contains more than 300,000 clones, around 90% of which appear only once. Residents of over 20 US areas, aged about 18 to 95 years, made up the participants. Participant-given clinical history determined each cohort assignment. Symptom resolution, clearance, or two negative PCRs marked donors in Cohort 3 as recovered. Sequencing was carried out using PBMCs or T cells enriched from blood (not recorded which). The receptor's source is a woman younger than 30 who had recovered from COVID-19.

The CDR3 DNA sequence: TGTGCCAGCACGATTGCCCAGGGGGTGGCTTTCTTT. It yields the protein CASTIAQGVAFF. The chain combines TRBV12-3 or TRBV12-4 with TRBJ1-1; 7 nucleotides align to TRBD1. J was trimmed by 11 bases and V by 7 bases; bases with no gene match: 10. CDR3 length equals 12 residues.